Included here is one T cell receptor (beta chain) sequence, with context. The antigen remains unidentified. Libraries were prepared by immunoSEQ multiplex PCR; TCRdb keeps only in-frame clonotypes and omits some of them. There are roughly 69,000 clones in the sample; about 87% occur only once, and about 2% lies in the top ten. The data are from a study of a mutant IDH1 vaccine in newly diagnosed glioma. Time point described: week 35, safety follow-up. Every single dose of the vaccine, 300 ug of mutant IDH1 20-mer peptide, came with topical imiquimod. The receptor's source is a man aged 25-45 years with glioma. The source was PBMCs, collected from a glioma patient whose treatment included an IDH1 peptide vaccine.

Here the CDR3 DNA reads TGTGCCAGCAGTTTAGGACAGTACCCCTCCTACGAGCAGTACTTC. As protein: CASSLGQYPSYEQYF. The J gene is TRBJ2-7, the V gene TRBV28, with a weak D call TRBD1 (6 bases). The germline V gene encodes CDR1 MDHEN and CDR2 SYDVKM. The CDR3 loop spans 15 amino acids. The V gene lost 2 bases and the J gene lost 0 bases, with 11 bases spanning the gap.